This entry concerns a single T cell receptor beta chain. This clonotype was detected only once. No antigen is known for it. Within one base of it there is no much larger clone, and no base qualities were kept. One read alone lends weak support. The data are from a study of breast tumors, draining lymph nodes, adjacent tissues (dated by TCRdb to 2016 to 2017). Notes on the research overall: In breast cancer patients, the study compared the TCR beta repertoires of tumor, adjacent nontumor tissue and axillary lymph nodes. The study aimed to assess the relationships and possible T-cell exchange between tumor, surrounding tissue and draining lymph node repertoires in human breast cancer.

Sequenced on an Illumina HiSeq 2000. TCR beta chain libraries were generated by multiplex PCR amplification. High-throughput sequencing was used to analyze the amplified TCR beta chain products. TCRdb reprocessed the public reads (quality trimming at Q25 with fastp, clone calling with MiXCR) and kept in-frame beta chains. Duplicate CDR3 protein sequences are folded into a single record with the most common DNA and genes. For this sample the table gives 200,000 to 300,000 distinct CDR3 sequences, of which roughly 30% were detected only once. Roughly 1.1% of the sample is held by the ten biggest clonotypes. Broader findings and caveats from the paper: The data were judged consistent with most tumor T cells deriving from the lymph node and then expanding within tumor tissue. Tumor T-cell repertoires showed less diversity than lymph node repertoires and more diversity than nontumor tissue repertoires, and tumor T-cell repertoires showed preferential V and J gene usage. Tumor and nontumor tissue repertoires were found to be significantly more similar in luminal-like than in basal-like breast cancer. The study presented the conclusion that tumor T cells originate in lymph nodes as consistent with a hypothesis, not as something directly demonstrated.

Lymph node samples came from the axillary draining lymph nodes of breast cancer patients. The CDR3 has 13 amino acids, counting the end cysteine and phenylalanine. The kept DNA is CDR3 alone, 39 bases in frame from the first base. Trimming costs V 6 bases and J 7 bases, and their ends lie 15 bases apart. CDR1 and CDR2 are drawn from the germline V gene: ENHRY, SYGVKD. The chain employs TRBV10-3 and TRBJ1-2, with no confidently assigned D gene. This sequence originates from a female donor with breast cancer. Some clones in this sample may be carry-over from other donors' samples. Sequencing used axillary lymph node tissue. The CDR3 protein: CAISLPIHGGYTF. The DNA is as follows: TGTGCCATCAGCCTACCTATCCATGGTGGCTACACCTTC.